Presented here are 22 T cell receptor beta chains from one specimen sequenced in a study of radiotherapy plus CTLA-4 blockade in lung cancer. Some clones are missing from TCRdb's copy, which holds only in-frame ones; the method was immunoSEQ multiplex PCR. This table holds around 85,000 clones, roughly 86% found once. This specimen consisted of peripheral blood, obtained from a patient treated with radiotherapy plus ipilimumab. The receptors originated from a human donor with non-small cell lung cancer who had a partial response to radiotherapy plus ipilimumab.

Note on this clone: This CDR3 is also generated by other DNA sequences in the sample. The J gene is TRBJ2-7, the V gene TRBV2, with 8 bases fitting TRBD1. Per the germline V gene, CDR1 is SNHLY and CDR2 is FYNNEI. V trimming: 9 bases; J trimming: 4 bases; junction bases outside the gene matches: 11. The CDR3 has 14 residues. CDR3 sequence (DNA): TGTGCCAGTAGTTGGGGGACAGGCCAATACGAGCAGTACTTC. It is translated as CASSWGTGQYEQYF.

The sample holds a few counts of this clone. The V gene is TRBV10-3, the J gene TRBJ1-3; TRBD1 matches at 8 bases. Germline CDR1 is ENHRY and CDR2 is SYGVKD. This CDR3 has 16 residues. The V and J ends lost 5 bases and 4 bases, in that order; junction bases with no gene match: 10. DNA of the CDR3: TGTGCCATCAGTCGTTCCGGGACAGGCCGCGGAAACACCATATATTTT. Translation: CAISRSGTGRGNTIYF.

This clone was seen once. The chain uses TRBV6-5 and TRBJ2-6; 9 bases agree with TRBD2. This CDR3 region has 15 residues. In germline, CDR1 is MNHEY, CDR2 SVGAGI. V was clipped by 6 bases and J by 4 bases; unmatched bases: 4. CDR3 DNA sequence: TGTGCCAGCAGGCGGGGGGGTTCAGGGGCCAACGTCCTGACTTTC. As protein: CASRRGGSGANVLTF.

The chain joins TRBV6-5 to TRBJ2-3; 10 nucleotides line up with TRBD2. This CDR3 contains 14 residues. Germline CDR1 reads MNHEY; CDR2 reads SVGAGI. The V gene end was trimmed by 10 bases and the J gene end by 1 base; junction bases not matched to a gene: 5. The CDR3 bases are TGTGCCACCCTAACTAGCGGGGGCACAGATACGCAGTATTTT. Translating gives CATLTSGGTDTQYF.

This clone was found once. The same CDR3 is also encoded by other DNA sequences in this sample. The rearrangement joins TRBV5-1 to TRBJ2-1; TRBD1 matches 9 bases. CDR1 is SGHRS, CDR2 YFSETQ, per germline. The junction had 1 base not matched to a gene; V was cut back by 2 bases and J by 4 bases. This CDR3 spans 14 amino acids. As DNA, the CDR3 is TGCGCCAGCAGCTTAGGACAGGGGTACAATGAGCAGTTCTTC. It codes for CASSLGQGYNEQFF.

In this sample, this clone turned up once. The rearrangement joins TRBV7-2 to TRBJ2-5, with D tentatively TRBD2 (5 bases). The germline V and J ends were trimmed by 5 bases and 2 bases, with 9 bases remaining between them. Germline V gene lookup returns CDR1 SGHTA and CDR2 FQGNSA. The CDR3 runs to 13 residues. CDR3 loop: CASSGRGQETQYF. The CDR3 DNA reads TGTGCCAGCAGCGGACGGGGTCAAGAGACCCAGTACTTC.

This clone was seen only once. This sequence joins TRBV6-1 and TRBJ1-6; D is unresolved. Trimming stripped 2 bases from V and 7 bases from J, with 9 bases between. Germline V CDR1 and CDR2: MNHNS, SASEGT. The CDR3 consists of 14 residues. CDR3 loop: CASSELGENSPLHF. CDR3 in DNA: TGTGCCAGCAGTGAACTGGGCGAGAATTCACCCCTCCACTTT.

The genes are TRBV28 and TRBJ1-2; 10 bases are a match to TRBD1. CDR3 size: 15 residues. V was clipped by 4 bases and J by 5 bases; unmatched bases: 7. Germline CDR1 is MDHEN and CDR2 is SYDVKM. The CDR3 nucleotides read TGTGCCAGCAGTTCCGGACAGGGGGTTCCTTATGGCTACACCTTC. It yields the protein CASSSGQGVPYGYTF.

The chain links TRBV5-1 to TRBJ2-2, with a possible D match to TRBD2 (5 bases). The germline V gene has CDR1 SGHRS and CDR2 YFSETQ. The CDR3 is 15 residues long. V gave up 0 bases and J gave up 4 bases, with 10 bases separating them. The CDR3 region has the DNA TGCGCCAGCAGCTTGGGAGTGGCGGGCACCGGGGAGCTGTTTTTT. This sequence encodes CASSLGVAGTGELFF. The full variable domain, completed using reference TRBV5-1 and TRBJ2-2, is KAGVTQTPRYLIKTRGQQVTLSCSPISGHRSVSWYQQTPGQGLQFLFEYFSETQRNKGNFPGRFSGRQFSNSRSEMNVSTLELGDSALYLCASSLGVAGTGELFFGEGSRLTVL.

The chain uses TRBV28 and TRBJ1-4, with 10 bases that match TRBD1. V lost 5 bases to trimming and J lost 5 bases; unmatched junction nucleotides: 5. The CDR3 is 15 residues long. Germline CDR1 MDHEN, CDR2 SYDVKM. CDR3 nucleotides: TGTGCCAGCAGTGCCAGGACAGGGGGAAATGAAAAACTGTTTTTT. As protein: CASSARTGGNEKLFF.

The chain uses TRBV11-3 and TRBJ2-1; D unresolved. Trimming left V 0 bases short and J 9 bases short, with 9 bases between. CDR3 length: 13 residues. Germline lookup yields CDR1 SGHNT and CDR2 YENEEA. The CDR3 DNA follows: TGTGCCAGCAGCTTAGACAGGTTGGGTGAGCAGTTCTTC. This codes for CASSLDRLGEQFF.

The gene calls are TRBV5-1 and TRBJ1-2; TRBD1 matches at 8 bases. After removal of 7 bases from V and 7 bases from J, the junction contained 9 bases not matched to a gene. The CDR3 loop spans 13 amino acids. Germline values: CDR1 SGHRS, CDR2 YFSETQ. The CDR3 DNA sequence: TGCGCCAGCCGGGGGCAGGGGGCAGGTGGCTACACCTTC. Encoded protein: CASRGQGAGGYTF.

This clone has a single count. V is TRBV14 and J is TRBJ1-1; a weak D match, TRBD1 (6 bases). V lost 5 bases and J lost 7, with 23 bases in between. Germline V gives CDR1 SGHDN, CDR2 FVKESK. CDR3 length: 16 amino acids. CDR3 sequence (DNA): TGTGCCAGCAGCGCAACGGACAGCCGGCGACGTAGTGAAGCTTTCTTT. It specifies CASSATDSRRRSEAFF.

V and J are TRBV6-5 and TRBJ1-1, with D perhaps matching TRBD1 (6 bases). The CDR3 length is 14 residues. Between the trimmed V and J ends, which lost 7 bases and 5 bases, there was a span of 17 bases. Germline V gene sequence: CDR1 MNHEY, CDR2 SVGAGI. CDR3 protein: CASTNAGAKTEAFF. The CDR3 DNA reads TGTGCCAGCACCAACGCAGGGGCCAAGACTGAAGCTTTCTTT.

The gene calls are TRBV27 and TRBJ1-1; 8 bases match TRBD1. The V segment lost 7 bases and the J segment 0 bases; nucleotides outside the gene matches: 10. The CDR3 is 16 amino acids. Germline V gives CDR1 MNHEY, CDR2 SMNVEV (reference sequence). CDR3 DNA: TGTGCCAGCAAACGAGGACAGGGTCTTATGAACACTGAAGCTTTCTTT. This gives the protein CASKRGQGLMNTEAFF.

This clone was observed once. The V call is TRBV4-1, the J call TRBJ2-2; the D gene is possibly TRBD1 (5 bases). Germline V gives CDR1 MGHRA, CDR2 YSYEKL. CDR3 size: 17 residues. V lost 4 bases and J lost 5, with 20 bases in between. CDR3 DNA: TGCGCCAGCAGCCCTTTCCAGGGTGTCCCGGTAACCGGGGAGCTGTTTTTT. Translation: CASSPFQGVPVTGELFF.

The chain has TRBV7-6 and TRBJ2-3; D is uncertain. This CDR3 has 12 amino acids. Germline V gene data show CDR1 as SGHVS and CDR2 as FNYEAQ. The germline V and J ends were trimmed by 5 bases and 5 bases, with 8 bases remaining between them. The CDR3 DNA reads TGTGCCAGCAGCCGCCGAGAAGATACGCAGTATTTT. This gives the protein CASSRREDTQYF.

This clone was observed once. V gene TRBV14 combines with J gene TRBJ2-7; tentative D call: TRBD2 (5 bases). Germline CDR1 and CDR2: SGHDN and FVKESK. Trimming stripped 6 bases from V and 4 bases from J, with 16 bases between. The CDR3 sequence is 14 residues long. The CDR3 coding sequence is TGTGCCAGCAGTTCGGACTGGGCGCCGTACGAGCAGTACGTC. This sequence encodes CASSSDWAPYEQYV.

The V call is TRBV7-9, the J call TRBJ1-1; D not certain. Germline CDR1 and CDR2: SEHNR and FQNEAQ (reference sequence). Trimming removed 1 base from V and 0 bases from J, with 6 bases in between. The CDR3 runs to 14 residues. Here the CDR3 reads CASSLGLLNTEAFF. CDR3 nucleotide sequence: TGTGCCAGCAGCTTAGGGCTTTTGAACACTGAAGCTTTCTTT.

CDR3 protein: CASSFPSGGTENEQFF. The CDR3 bases are TGTGCCAGCAGTTTTCCTTCGGGCGGGACAGAGAATGAGCAGTTCTTC. V gene TRBV6-6 combines with J gene TRBJ2-1, with a tentative D call TRBD1 (7 bases). Germline-derived CDR1 and CDR2 are MNHNY and SVGAGI (reference sequence). V lost 4 bases and J lost 7, with 20 bases in between. The CDR3 has 16 residues.

Concerning this clone: A read error may account for a junction end that differs from germline. The J gene is TRBJ2-2, the V gene TRBV7-7; D unresolved. This CDR3 region has 14 residues. Germline V lookup: CDR1 SSHAT, CDR2 FNYEAQ (reference sequence). This CDR3 reads CASSRGAETGELFF. CDR3 coding DNA: TGTGCTAGCAGCCGCGGTGCGGAAACCGGGGAGCTGTTTTTT.

J is TRBJ1-2 and V is TRBV14, with D possibly matching TRBD1 (5 bases). The CDR3 spans 15 residues. Germline CDR1 reads SGHDN; CDR2 reads FVKESK. The V and J ends lost 1 base and 8 bases respectively, with 17 bases between them. The CDR3 DNA follows: TGTGCCAGCAGCCAAGTGGAAGGGGTAGTACTCGGCTACACCTTC. Protein product: CASSQVEGVVLGYTF.